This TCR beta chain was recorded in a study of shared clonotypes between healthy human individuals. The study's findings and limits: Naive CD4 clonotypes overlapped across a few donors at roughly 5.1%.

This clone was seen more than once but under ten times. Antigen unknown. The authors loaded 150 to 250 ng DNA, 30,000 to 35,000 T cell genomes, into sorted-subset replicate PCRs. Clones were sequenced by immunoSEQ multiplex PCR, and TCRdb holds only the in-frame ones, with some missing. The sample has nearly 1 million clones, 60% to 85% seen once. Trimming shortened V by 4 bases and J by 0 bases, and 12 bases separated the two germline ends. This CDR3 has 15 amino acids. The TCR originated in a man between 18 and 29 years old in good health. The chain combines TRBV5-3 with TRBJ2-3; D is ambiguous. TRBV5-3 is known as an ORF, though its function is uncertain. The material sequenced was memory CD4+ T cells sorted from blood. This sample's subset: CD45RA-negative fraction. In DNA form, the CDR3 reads TGTGCCAGAAGCGGTCTGCTAGGTAGCACAGATACGCAGTATTTT. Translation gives CARSGLLGSTDTQYF.